This T cell receptor beta chain was sequenced during a study of T cell repertoires in cytomegalovirus infection. Background on the study: Carrying CMV and the relevant HLA type showed in public TCR beta signatures. Broader study findings: Based on cumulative public TCR beta family frequency, carriers of CMV plus the relevant HLA were identified. The ex vivo response showed dominance by HLA-C-restricted CMV-specific TCR beta clonotypes.

In its sample, this clonotype was seen many times. Its antigen is as yet unknown. TCRdb ran MiXCR on the reads and lists one entry per CDR3 protein. The sample holds a few hundred thousand distinct CDR3 sequences, under 20% seen once. This receptor was obtained from a human donor in good health (CMV status not recorded). Some clones in this sample may be carry-over from other donors' samples. The sample taken for sequencing was PBMCs.

CDR3 DNA sequence: TGTGCCAGCAACCGATTCCAGGGTATGAACACTGAAGCTTTCTTT. This gives the protein CASNRFQGMNTEAFF. The chain links TRBV7-2 to TRBJ1-1, with D perhaps matching TRBD1 (5 bases). V lost 7 bases to trimming and J lost 0 bases, with 15 bases between them. Germline CDR1 reads SGHTA; CDR2 reads FQGNSA. The CDR3 spans 15 residues.